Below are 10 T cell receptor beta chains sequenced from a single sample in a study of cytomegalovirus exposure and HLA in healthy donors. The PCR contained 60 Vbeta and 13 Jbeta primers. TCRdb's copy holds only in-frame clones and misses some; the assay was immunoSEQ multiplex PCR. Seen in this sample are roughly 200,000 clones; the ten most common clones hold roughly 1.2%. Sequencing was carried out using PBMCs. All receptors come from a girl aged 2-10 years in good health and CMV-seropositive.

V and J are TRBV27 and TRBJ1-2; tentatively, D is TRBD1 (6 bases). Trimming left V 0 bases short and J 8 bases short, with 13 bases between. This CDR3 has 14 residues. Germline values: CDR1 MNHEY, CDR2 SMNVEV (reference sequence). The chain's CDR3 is CASSLSGGARGYTF. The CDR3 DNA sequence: TGTGCCAGCAGTTTATCGGGGGGGGCTCGGGGCTACACCTTC.

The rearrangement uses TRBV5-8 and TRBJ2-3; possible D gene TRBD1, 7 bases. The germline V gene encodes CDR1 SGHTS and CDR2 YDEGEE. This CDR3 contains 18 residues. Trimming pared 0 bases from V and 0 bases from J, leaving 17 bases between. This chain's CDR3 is CASSLAVFGGGSTDTQYF. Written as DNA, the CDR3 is TGTGCCAGCAGCTTGGCTGTTTTCGGAGGGGGCAGCACAGATACGCAGTATTTT.

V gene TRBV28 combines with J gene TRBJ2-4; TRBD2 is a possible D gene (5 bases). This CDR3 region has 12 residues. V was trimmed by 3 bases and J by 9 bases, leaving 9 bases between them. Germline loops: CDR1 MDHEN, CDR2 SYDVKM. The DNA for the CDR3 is TGTGCCAGCAGTTTGGACTCGGGCATTCAGTACTTC. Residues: CASSLDSGIQYF.

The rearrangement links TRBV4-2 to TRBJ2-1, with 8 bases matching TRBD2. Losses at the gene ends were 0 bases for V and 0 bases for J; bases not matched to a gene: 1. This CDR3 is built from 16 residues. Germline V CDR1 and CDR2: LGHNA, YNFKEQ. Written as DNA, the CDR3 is TGTGCCAGCAGCCAAGAAAGCGGGAGCTCCTACAATGAGCAGTTCTTC. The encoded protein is CASSQESGSSYNEQFF.

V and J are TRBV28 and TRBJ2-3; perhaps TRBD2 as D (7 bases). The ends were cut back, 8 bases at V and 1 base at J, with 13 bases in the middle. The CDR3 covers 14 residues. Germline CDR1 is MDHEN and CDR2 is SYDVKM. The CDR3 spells CASGGASGTDTQYF. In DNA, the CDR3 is TGTGCCAGCGGGGGGGCTAGCGGCACAGATACGCAGTATTTT.

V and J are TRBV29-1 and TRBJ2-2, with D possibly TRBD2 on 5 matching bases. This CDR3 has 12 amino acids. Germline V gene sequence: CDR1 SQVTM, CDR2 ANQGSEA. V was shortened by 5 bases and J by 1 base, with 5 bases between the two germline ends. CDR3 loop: CSVSGNTGELFF. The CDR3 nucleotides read TGCAGCGTTAGCGGGAACACCGGGGAGCTGTTTTTT.

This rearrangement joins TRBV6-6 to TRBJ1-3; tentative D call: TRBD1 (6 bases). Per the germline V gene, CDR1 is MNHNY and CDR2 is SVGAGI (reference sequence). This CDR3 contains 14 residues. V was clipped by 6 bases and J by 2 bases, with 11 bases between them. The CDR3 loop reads CASRVTGTGNTIYF. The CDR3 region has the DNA TGTGCCAGCAGGGTAACAGGGACTGGAAACACCATATATTTT.

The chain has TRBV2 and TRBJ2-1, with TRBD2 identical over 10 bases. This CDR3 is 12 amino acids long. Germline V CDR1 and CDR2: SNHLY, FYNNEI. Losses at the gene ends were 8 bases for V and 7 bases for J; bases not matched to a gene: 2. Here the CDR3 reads CASPSGRNEQFF. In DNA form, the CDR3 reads TGTGCCAGCCCTAGCGGGAGAAATGAGCAGTTCTTC.

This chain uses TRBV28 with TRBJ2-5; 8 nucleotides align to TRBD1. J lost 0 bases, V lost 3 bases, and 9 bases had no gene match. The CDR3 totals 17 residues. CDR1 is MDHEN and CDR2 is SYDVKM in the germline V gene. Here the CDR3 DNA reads TGTGCCAGCAGTTTTCTCCCAGGGGGCCGCAACCAAGAGACCCAGTACTTC. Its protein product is CASSFLPGGRNQETQYF.

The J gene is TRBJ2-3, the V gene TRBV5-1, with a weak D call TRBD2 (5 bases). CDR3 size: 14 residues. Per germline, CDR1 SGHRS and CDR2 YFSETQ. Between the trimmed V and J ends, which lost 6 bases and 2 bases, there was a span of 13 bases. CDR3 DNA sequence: TGCGCCAGCACAGCGGAGTTTAACACAGATACGCAGTATTTT. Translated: CASTAEFNTDTQYF.